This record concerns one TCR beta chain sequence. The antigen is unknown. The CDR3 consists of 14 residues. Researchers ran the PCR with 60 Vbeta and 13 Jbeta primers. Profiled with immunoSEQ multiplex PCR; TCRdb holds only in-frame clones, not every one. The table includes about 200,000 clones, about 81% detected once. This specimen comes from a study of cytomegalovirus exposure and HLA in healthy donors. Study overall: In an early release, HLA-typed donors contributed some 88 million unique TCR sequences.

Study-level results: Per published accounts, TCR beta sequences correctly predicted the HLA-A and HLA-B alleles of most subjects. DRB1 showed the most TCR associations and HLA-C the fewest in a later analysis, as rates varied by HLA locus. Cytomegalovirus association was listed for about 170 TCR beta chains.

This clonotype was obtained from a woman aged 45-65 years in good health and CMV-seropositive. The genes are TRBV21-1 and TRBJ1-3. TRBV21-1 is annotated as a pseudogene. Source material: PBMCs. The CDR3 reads CASSGTGGANTIYF. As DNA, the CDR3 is TGTGCCAGCAGCGGGACGGGGGGGGCTAACACCATATATTTT.